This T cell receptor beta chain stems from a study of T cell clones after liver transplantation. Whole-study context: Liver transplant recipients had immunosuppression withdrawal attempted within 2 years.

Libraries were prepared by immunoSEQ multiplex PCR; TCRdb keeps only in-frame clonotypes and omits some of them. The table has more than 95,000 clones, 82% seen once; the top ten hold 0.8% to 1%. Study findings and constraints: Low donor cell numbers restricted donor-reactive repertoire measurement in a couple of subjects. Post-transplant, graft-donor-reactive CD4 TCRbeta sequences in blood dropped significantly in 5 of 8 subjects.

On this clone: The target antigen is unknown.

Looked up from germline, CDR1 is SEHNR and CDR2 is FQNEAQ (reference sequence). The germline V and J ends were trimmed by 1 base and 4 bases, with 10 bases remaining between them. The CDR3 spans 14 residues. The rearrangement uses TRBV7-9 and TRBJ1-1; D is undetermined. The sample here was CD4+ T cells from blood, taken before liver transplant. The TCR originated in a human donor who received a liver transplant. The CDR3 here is CASSLVHSPTEAFF. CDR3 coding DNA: TGTGCCAGCAGCTTAGTACACTCCCCCACTGAAGCTTTCTTT.